These 27 T cell receptor beta chains share one sample of origin, sequenced in a study of blood T cell repertoires in COVID-19. Clones were sequenced by immunoSEQ multiplex PCR, and TCRdb holds only the in-frame ones, with some missing. The sample records under 300,000 clones, approximately 83% being singletons. The sequencing sample was made of peripheral blood. These receptors came from a man in his thirties or forties who had recovered from COVID-19.

This sequence joins TRBV13 and TRBJ2-7, with a weak D call TRBD2 (6 bases). CDR1 is PRHDT and CDR2 is FYEKMQ in the germline V gene (reference sequence). The ends were cut back, 3 bases at V and 6 bases at J, with 12 bases in the middle. This CDR3 spans 13 amino acids. This chain's CDR3 is CASSFRDSGEQYF. The CDR3 DNA follows: TGTGCCAGCAGCTTCCGGGACTCCGGCGAGCAGTACTTC.

V usage is TRBV19 and J usage is TRBJ1-5; D is perhaps TRBD1 (5 bases). The CDR3 has 14 amino acids. V was trimmed by 5 bases and J by 0 bases, leaving 8 bases between them. CDR1 and CDR2 from the germline V gene are LNHDA and SQIVND (reference sequence). CDR3 coding DNA: TGTGCCAGTAGTGGACACGATAGCAATCAGCCCCAGCATTTT. This codes for CASSGHDSNQPQHF. The full variable domain, rest sourced from reference TRBV19 and TRBJ1-5, is DGGITQSPKYLFRKEGQNVTLSCEQNLNHDAMYWYRQDPGQGLRLIYYSQIVNDFQKGDIAEGYSVSREKKESFPLTVTSAQKNPTAFYLCASSGHDSNQPQHFGDGTRLSIL.

The rearrangement links TRBV27 to TRBJ1-4; perhaps TRBD1 as D (6 bases). V gave up 2 bases and J gave up 3 bases, with 10 bases separating them. CDR1 is MNHEY, CDR2 SMNVEV, per germline (reference sequence). The CDR3 totals 15 residues. The CDR3 DNA reads TGTGCCAGCAGTTTACAGGGGACCCCTAATGAAAAACTGTTTTTT. This sequence encodes CASSLQGTPNEKLFF.

This sequence joins TRBV25-1 and TRBJ1-1; TRBD1 aligns across 9 bases. From germline, CDR1 is MGHDK and CDR2 SYGVNS. The CDR3 length is 13 residues. The V and J ends lost 10 bases and 3 bases, in that order; junction bases with no gene match: 6. The CDR3 protein is CATKQGAYTEAFF. The CDR3 region has the DNA TGTGCCACGAAACAGGGGGCATACACTGAAGCTTTCTTT.

This sequence joins TRBV6-4 and TRBJ2-3; D gene ambiguous. V gave up 3 bases and J gave up 2 bases, with 12 bases separating them. Germline V gives CDR1 MRHNA, CDR2 SNTAGT. This CDR3 is 15 amino acids long. The CDR3 spells CASSDQSSSTDTQYF. CDR3 in DNA: TGTGCCAGCAGTGATCAGTCTTCCTCCACAGATACGCAGTATTTT.

This clone was found once. Mismatch with germline at one junction end may stem from a read error. Other DNA sequences within the sample encode an identical CDR3. The J gene is TRBJ2-2, the V gene TRBV7-2; 9 bases are a match to TRBD2. The CDR3 covers 15 residues. Germline V gives CDR1 SGHTA, CDR2 FQGNSA. The chain's CDR3 is CASRDGLARTGELFF. The CDR3 coding sequence is TGTGCCAGCAGGGATGGACTAGCGAGGACCGGAGAGCTGTTTTTT.

Note on this clone: Other DNA sequences in this sample translate to the same CDR3. The chain combines TRBV2 with TRBJ1-6, with D perhaps matching TRBD1 (5 bases). The length of the CDR3 is 14 residues. With 2 bases removed from V and 7 bases from J, the gap between germline ends came to 9 bases. Germline V CDR1 and CDR2: SNHLY, FYNNEI. As DNA, the CDR3 is TGTGCCAGCAGTGAACAGGGTGGGAATTCACCCCTCCACTTT. Protein product: CASSEQGGNSPLHF.

The chain is built from TRBV2 and TRBJ2-7; the D gene is possibly TRBD2 (6 bases). The CDR3 runs to 13 residues. Trimming cost V 8 bases and J 7 bases, with 18 bases left between them. The germline CDR1 and CDR2 sequences are SNHLY and FYNNEI. The CDR3, as DNA: TGTGCCAGCCAGCGGGCCTTGGACATGGAGCAGTACGTC. Its translation: CASQRALDMEQYV.

This chain links TRBV5-1 with TRBJ1-6; 12 positions agree with TRBD1. The CDR3 extends over 14 amino acids. J gave up 13 bases and V 4 bases, and 6 bases lay outside the gene matches. The germline V gene has CDR1 SGHRS and CDR2 YFSETQ. The CDR3 bases are TGCGCCAGCAGCCCAGGGACAGGGGGCGCTCCCCTCCACTTT. Its protein product is CASSPGTGGAPLHF.

V and J are TRBV28 and TRBJ2-5; D is perhaps TRBD2 (6 bases). Trimming stripped 10 bases from V and 1 base from J, with 16 bases between. The germline V gene encodes CDR1 MDHEN and CDR2 SYDVKM. CDR3 length: 14 residues. The CDR3 bases are TGTGCCACCTCAATACGGGGGATCCAAGAGACCCAGTACTTC. This codes for CATSIRGIQETQYF.

CDR3 DNA sequence: TGTGCCAGCCGACCAGGACAGGGATCCACTGAAGCTTTCTTT. This sequence encodes CASRPGQGSTEAFF. The V gene is TRBV2, the J gene TRBJ1-1, with 8 bases aligning to TRBD1. Germline V gene sequence: CDR1 SNHLY, CDR2 FYNNEI. V lost 8 bases and J lost 4; bases outside the gene matches: 9. The CDR3 extends over 14 amino acids.

This chain links TRBV7-9 with TRBJ1-6; D perhaps matches TRBD1 (6 bases). The ends were cut back, 4 bases at V and 7 bases at J, with 14 bases in the middle. This CDR3 spans 15 amino acids. The germline V gene has CDR1 SEHNR and CDR2 FQNEAQ (reference sequence). CDR3 sequence reads: CASSSTDRTNSPLHF. The DNA of the CDR3 is TGTGCCAGCAGCTCAACCGACAGGACCAATTCACCCCTCCACTTT.

This clone was recorded once. J is TRBJ1-5 and V is TRBV2; D call uncertain. The V gene's germline CDR1 is SNHLY and CDR2 FYNNEI. This CDR3 has 15 residues. V lost 4 bases, J lost 1 base, and 11 bases lay in between. CDR3 nucleotides: TGTGCCAGCAGTGTCTCTGGACTAAGCAATCAGCCCCAGCATTTT. It yields the protein CASSVSGLSNQPQHF.

V is TRBV5-5 and J is TRBJ1-2; 9 bases align to TRBD1. CDR3 length: 16 residues. V was pared by 4 bases and J by 5 bases, with 12 bases of the junction left unmatched. From germline, CDR1 is SGHKS and CDR2 YYEKEE (reference sequence). This chain's CDR3 is CASSREINRGHYGYTF. The CDR3 nucleotides are TGTGCCAGCAGCCGAGAGATTAACAGGGGGCATTATGGCTACACCTTC.

The rearrangement joins TRBV11-2 to TRBJ1-4; weak D call: TRBD1 (5 bases). Germline CDR1 reads SGHAT; CDR2 reads FQNNGV. The germline V and J ends were trimmed by 5 bases and 7 bases, with 11 bases remaining between them. The CDR3 spans 13 residues. The CDR3 region has the DNA TGTGCCAGCAGCCTCCAGGGCAGTGAAAAACTGTTTTTT. This gives the protein CASSLQGSEKLFF.

The V call is TRBV6-5, the J call TRBJ2-3; D may be TRBD2 (6 bases). Germline assignment: CDR1 MNHEY and CDR2 SVGAGI. The germline V and J ends were trimmed by 8 bases and 3 bases, with 18 bases remaining between them. This CDR3 region has 15 residues. The CDR3 DNA is TGTGCCAGCGCCGGGACTCCCAAAGCGACAGATACGCAGTATTTT. It codes for CASAGTPKATDTQYF.

J is TRBJ2-2 and V is TRBV6-2 or TRBV6-3; 9 positions match TRBD2. The CDR3 sequence is 17 residues long. V shed 2 bases and J 2 bases; nucleotides not matched to a gene: 6. Germline loops: CDR1 MNHEY, CDR2 SVGEGT. CDR3 in DNA: TGTGCCAGCAGTTACCCAGCGGGGGGCTTCAACACCGGGGAGCTGTTTTTT. This codes for CASSYPAGGFNTGELFF.

The rearrangement joins TRBV6-5 to TRBJ1-2; 7 nucleotides agree with TRBD1. The germline gives CDR1 MNHEY, CDR2 SVGAGI. V trimming: 5 bases; J trimming: 0 bases; junction bases outside the gene matches: 6. This CDR3 has 15 residues. The CDR3 DNA is TGTGCCAGCAGTCCCCAGGGGGGCCCTAACTATGGCTACACCTTC. Its translation is CASSPQGGPNYGYTF.

This chain uses TRBV5-1 with TRBJ2-7; TRBD1 matches at 8 bases. This CDR3 region has 13 residues. The germline gives CDR1 SGHRS, CDR2 YFSETQ. Germline trimming cut 3 bases from V and 3 bases from J; bases unmatched to any gene: 2. The CDR3 loop reads CASSYDRGYEQYF. The CDR3 nucleotides are TGCGCCAGCAGCTACGACAGGGGCTACGAGCAGTACTTC.

This rearrangement joins TRBV4-1 to TRBJ1-5; D is perhaps TRBD1 (6 bases). CDR1 is MGHRA and CDR2 is YSYEKL in the germline V gene. Trimming removed 1 base from V and 4 bases from J, with 8 bases in between. CDR3 length: 14 residues. Here the CDR3 DNA reads TGCGCCAGCAGCCAAGCTACAGGGAATCAGCCCCAGCATTTT. It codes for CASSQATGNQPQHF.

This clone has a handful of counts. V gene TRBV5-1 combines with J gene TRBJ2-3; 9 bases map to TRBD1. The CDR3 runs to 15 residues. Germline V gene data show CDR1 as SGHRS and CDR2 as YFSETQ. V dropped 3 bases and J dropped 1; count of bases not matched to a gene: 3. CDR3 DNA: TGCGCCAGCAGCTCGGACAGGGGCCGCACAGATACGCAGTATTTT. As protein: CASSSDRGRTDTQYF.

The chain couples TRBV7-2 to TRBJ1-6; 7 positions agree with TRBD1. Germline CDR1 reads SGHTA; CDR2 reads FQGNSA. This CDR3 comprises 17 residues. V gave up 3 bases and J gave up 5 bases; unmatched junction bases: 10. CDR3 coding DNA: TGTGCCAGCAGCTTCGCGGCCGGGACAGCCAATAATTCACCCCTCCACTTT. Residues: CASSFAAGTANNSPLHF.

This rearrangement joins TRBV5-6 to TRBJ1-4; TRBD1 matches at 8 bases. The CDR3 extends over 15 amino acids. Germline CDR1 and CDR2: SGHDT and YYEEEE. The J segment lost 8 bases and the V segment lost 3 bases, leaving 9 bases of the junction unmatched. For the CDR3, the DNA is TGTGCCAGCAGCTACCTGACAGGGGTCGGCGAAAAACTGTTTTTT. Protein product: CASSYLTGVGEKLFF.

V is TRBV19 and J is TRBJ1-2; a possible D gene is TRBD1 (5 bases). The CDR3 totals 16 residues. Germline assignment: CDR1 LNHDA and CDR2 SQIVND (reference sequence). The germline V and J ends were trimmed by 7 bases and 1 base, with 19 bases remaining between them. The CDR3 coding sequence is TGTGCCAGTATATTAGACAGAAAGCCCCGTAACTATGGCTACACCTTC. Translated: CASILDRKPRNYGYTF. The full variable domain, its missing parts supplied by reference TRBV19 and TRBJ1-2, is DGGITQSPKYLFRKEGQNVTLSCEQNLNHDAMYWYRQDPGQGLRLIYYSQIVNDFQKGDIAEGYSVSREKKESFPLTVTSAQKNPTAFYLCASILDRKPRNYGYTFGSGTRLTVV.

V usage is TRBV12-5 and J usage is TRBJ2-3; the D is unclear. Germline V gives CDR1 LGHNT, CDR2 FRNRAP. V lost 2 bases, J lost 1 base, and 4 bases lay in between. CDR3 size: 13 residues. The CDR3 sequence is CASGLIGTDTQYF. The CDR3 DNA is TGTGCTAGTGGTTTGATAGGCACAGATACGCAGTATTTT.

The chain joins TRBV5-1 to TRBJ2-4; possibly TRBD1 for D (5 bases). CDR1 and CDR2 from the germline V gene are SGHRS and YFSETQ. V was pared by 0 bases and J by 9 bases, with 19 bases between. The CDR3 is made up of 16 amino acids. CDR3 in amino acids: CASSLEGSGFGGIQYF. CDR3 nucleotides: TGCGCCAGCAGCTTGGAAGGCTCAGGGTTCGGCGGCATTCAGTACTTC.

The chain links TRBV4-2 to TRBJ2-3; 13 nucleotides agree with TRBD2. J lost 3 bases, V lost 2 bases, and 8 bases had no gene match. Germline lookup yields CDR1 LGHNA and CDR2 YNFKEQ. There are 18 residues in the CDR3. Written as DNA, the CDR3 is TGTGCCAGCAGCCAAAGGACTAGCGGGGGATCTGGAACAGATACGCAGTATTTT. Protein product: CASSQRTSGGSGTDTQYF.